One sample yielded the 9 T cell receptor beta chains listed below, sequenced in a study of T cell responses to AZD1222 COVID-19 vaccine. Clones were read by immunoSEQ multiplex PCR, and TCRdb kept only the in-frame ones, dropping some. The sample contains roughly 120,000 clones, more than 85% of which appear only once. The source material was peripheral blood, sampled on day 0 of AZD1222 vaccination. These receptors were obtained from an adult in good health.

This clone was picked up one time. The chain joins TRBV15 to TRBJ1-2; 8 bases match TRBD1. CDR1 and CDR2 from the germline V gene are LNHNV and YYDKDF (reference sequence). The CDR3 is made up of 15 amino acids. J was trimmed by 6 bases and V by 0 bases; bases with no gene match: 6. The CDR3 spells CATSRDYDRGDGYTF. CDR3 DNA sequence: TGTGCCACCAGCAGAGATTACGACAGGGGAGATGGCTACACCTTC. Full variable domain (rest looked up from reference TRBV15 and TRBJ1-2): DAMVIQNPRYQVTQFGKPVTLSCSQTLNHNVMYWYQQKSSQAPKLLFHYYDKDFNNEADTPDNFQSRRPNTSFCFLDIRSPGLGDTAMYLCATSRDYDRGDGYTFGSGTRLTVV.

The rearrangement joins TRBV5-4 to TRBJ1-1, with 7 positions matching TRBD1. CDR3 length: 13 amino acids. From germline, CDR1 is SGHNT and CDR2 YYREEE (reference sequence). V trimming: 4 bases; J trimming: 10 bases; junction bases outside the gene matches: 10. The CDR3 DNA reads TGTGCCAGCAGCGCCACAGGGGATGGTGGAGCTTTCTTT. It encodes CASSATGDGGAFF.

The chain is built from TRBV7-6 and TRBJ2-5, with a weak D call TRBD2 (6 bases). The CDR3 sequence is 13 residues long. The V gene's germline CDR1 is SGHVS and CDR2 FNYEAQ. Trimming took off 4 bases at V and 3 bases at J, with 9 bases between the two ends. The CDR3 protein is CASSSGLEETQYF. The CDR3 DNA reads as TGTGCCAGCAGCTCGGGACTGGAAGAGACCCAGTACTTC.

V and J are TRBV28 and TRBJ1-2; D gene ambiguous. V lost 2 bases to trimming and J lost 4 bases, with 5 bases between them. Germline V CDR1 and CDR2: MDHEN, SYDVKM. CDR3 length: 12 residues. The CDR3 reads CASSLDGYGYTF. Here the CDR3 DNA reads TGTGCCAGCAGTTTAGACGGCTATGGCTACACCTTC.

The chain has TRBV12-3 or TRBV12-4 and TRBJ2-7; a weak D match, TRBD2 (5 bases). Trimming removed 6 bases from V and 2 bases from J, with 11 bases in between. The CDR3 is 13 residues long. CDR3 sequence reads: CASSRGTAYEQYF. The CDR3, as DNA: TGTGCCAGCAGCCGGGGAACAGCCTACGAGCAGTACTTC.

The chain is built from TRBV28 and TRBJ1-5; D perhaps matches TRBD1 (6 bases). V was clipped by 6 bases and J by 0 bases, with 15 bases between them. The CDR3 is 16 amino acids. Per germline, CDR1 MDHEN and CDR2 SYDVKM. CDR3 residues: CASSPGGAYSNQPQHF. The CDR3 DNA reads TGTGCCAGCAGCCCTGGGGGGGCCTATAGCAATCAGCCCCAGCATTTT. The full variable domain, rest sourced from reference TRBV28 and TRBJ1-5, is DVKVTQSSRYLVKRTGEKVFLECVQDMDHENMFWYRQDPGLGLRLIYFSYDVKMKEKGDIPEGYSVSREKKERFSLILESASTNQTSMYLCASSPGGAYSNQPQHFGDGTRLSIL.

V gene TRBV5-1 combines with J gene TRBJ2-1; 12 nucleotides line up with TRBD1. The CDR3 is 14 amino acids. With 3 bases clipped from V and 10 bases from J, the junction kept 5 bases outside the gene matches. The germline V gene encodes CDR1 SGHRS and CDR2 YFSETQ. As DNA, the CDR3 is TGCGCCAGCAGCTCGGGACAGGGGGCTCGGGAGCAGTTCTTC. This encodes CASSSGQGAREQFF.

V is TRBV29-1 and J is TRBJ2-2; 10 bases are shared with TRBD1. Germline V gives CDR1 SQVTM, CDR2 ANQGSEA. V lost 0 bases to trimming and J lost 5 bases; unmatched junction nucleotides: 9. The CDR3 is 17 residues long. The CDR3 reads CSVEDLETGGATGELFF. Written as DNA, the CDR3 is TGCAGCGTTGAAGATTTGGAGACAGGGGGCGCAACCGGGGAGCTGTTTTTT.

J is TRBJ2-3 and V is TRBV29-1; D is perhaps TRBD2 (5 bases). This CDR3 has 12 amino acids. Trimming pared 5 bases from V and 6 bases from J, leaving 12 bases between. The germline V gene has CDR1 SQVTM and CDR2 ANQGSEA. CDR3 sequence reads: CSVLATADTQYF. DNA of the CDR3: TGCAGCGTTCTAGCCACTGCGGATACGCAGTATTTT.